The T cell receptor beta chain under discussion was sequenced for a study of blood T cell repertoires in COVID-19. Whole-study context: T cells, B-cell-depleted T cells, or PBMCs supplied cDNA or gDNA.

In the original processing: Amplified reference gene primers provided the basis for estimating nucleated cell counts. The repertoire was sequenced with immunoSEQ multiplex PCR; TCRdb's copy has only in-frame clones and lacks some. V, J and clone size are those of that table, while D and trimming were read from the DNA. The sample carries 200,000 to 300,000 clones, roughly 89% recorded once. Participant reports of clinical history set cohort assignment. The germline gives CDR1 SEHNR, CDR2 FQNEAQ (reference sequence). V was trimmed by 9 bases and J by 4 bases, leaving 7 bases between them. The CDR3 extends over 12 amino acids.

The sample comprised PBMCs or T cells enriched from blood (not recorded which). This chain uses TRBV7-9 with TRBJ2-6; D is uncertain. This sequence was found in a woman younger than 45 with acute COVID-19. The CDR3, as DNA: TGTGCCAGTGCGATGGGGGCCAACGTCCTGACTTTC. Translating gives CASAMGANVLTF.